This T cell receptor beta chain is from a study of a mutant IDH1 vaccine in newly diagnosed glioma. Study-wide context: The therapy given earlier, which was standard therapy, consisted of radiotherapy, temozolomide, or both, and most of the patients received both.

Findings and caveats of the study: Apparently, pseudoprogression bore no relation to changes among the top peripheral T cell clonotypes.

Germline CDR1 is SEHNR and CDR2 is FQNEAQ (reference sequence). This CDR3 region has 13 residues. V lost 11 bases, J lost 6 bases, and 9 bases stayed unmatched. This clone turned up a few times. Its antigen is not identified. Sequencing was performed with immunoSEQ multiplex PCR; in TCRdb, only in-frame clones are kept and a portion is missing. The data contain roughly 30,000 clones, just under 80% of them singletons. As for time point: week 11, during vaccination. Vaccination used 300 ug of mutant IDH1 20-mer peptide per dose, with topical imiquimod. The chain uses TRBV7-9 and TRBJ2-7; 11 positions match TRBD1. This TCR came from a man in his thirties or forties with glioma. The sequencing here drew on PBMCs, taken from a glioma patient whose treatment included an IDH1 peptide vaccine. For the CDR3, the DNA is TGTGCCCTACAAGGACAGGGGGCTCCCGAGCAGTACTTC. It encodes CALQGQGAPEQYF. The complete variable domain, with remaining parts taken from reference TRBV7-9 and TRBJ2-7, reads DTGVSQNPRHKITKRGQNVTFRCDPISEHNRLYWYRQTLGQGPEFLTYFQNEAQLEKSRLLSDRFSAERPKGSFSTLEIQRTEQGDSAMYLCALQGQGAPEQYFGPGTRLTVT.